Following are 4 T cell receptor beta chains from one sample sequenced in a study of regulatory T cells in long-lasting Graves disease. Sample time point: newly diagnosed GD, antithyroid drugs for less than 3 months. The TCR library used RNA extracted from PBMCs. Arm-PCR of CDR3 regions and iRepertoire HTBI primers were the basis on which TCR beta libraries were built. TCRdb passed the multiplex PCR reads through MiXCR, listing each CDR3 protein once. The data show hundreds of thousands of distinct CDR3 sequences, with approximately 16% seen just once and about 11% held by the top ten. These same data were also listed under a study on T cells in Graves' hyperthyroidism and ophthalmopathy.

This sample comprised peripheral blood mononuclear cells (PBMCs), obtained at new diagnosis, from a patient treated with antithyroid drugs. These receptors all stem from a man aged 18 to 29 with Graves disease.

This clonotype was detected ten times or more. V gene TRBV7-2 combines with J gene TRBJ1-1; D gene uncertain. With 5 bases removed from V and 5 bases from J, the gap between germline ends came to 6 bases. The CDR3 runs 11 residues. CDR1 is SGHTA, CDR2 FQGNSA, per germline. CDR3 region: CASSPRTEAFF. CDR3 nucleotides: TGTGCCAGCAGCCCGCGAACTGAAGCTTTCTTT.

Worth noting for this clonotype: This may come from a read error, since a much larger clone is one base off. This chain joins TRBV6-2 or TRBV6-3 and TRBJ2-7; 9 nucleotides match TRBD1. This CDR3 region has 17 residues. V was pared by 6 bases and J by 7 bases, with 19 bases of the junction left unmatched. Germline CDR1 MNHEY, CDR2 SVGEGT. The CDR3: CASRPGQGDGSYNEQYF. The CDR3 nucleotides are TGTGCCAGCAGGCCGGGACAGGGCGATGGGTCCTACAATGAGCAGTACTTC.

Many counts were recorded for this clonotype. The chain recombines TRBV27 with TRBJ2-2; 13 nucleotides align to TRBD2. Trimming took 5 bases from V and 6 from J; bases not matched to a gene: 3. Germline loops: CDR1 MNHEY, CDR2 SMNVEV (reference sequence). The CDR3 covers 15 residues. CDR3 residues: CASSRLAGGPGELFF. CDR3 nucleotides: TGTGCCAGCAGTCGACTAGCGGGAGGCCCCGGGGAGCTGTTTTTT.

CDR3 coding DNA: TGTGCCAGCTCACCACCGAGGGGGACGACAGGGATCCAAGAGACCCAGTACTTC. It codes for CASSPPRGTTGIQETQYF. The V and J genes are TRBV18 and TRBJ2-5, with TRBD1 matching over 7 bases. The V gene's germline CDR1 is KGHSH and CDR2 LQKENI. The CDR3 has 18 residues. Trimming cost V 0 bases and J 1 base; bases outside gene matches: 11.